The clone carrying this T cell receptor (beta chain) has at least ten counts. Its target is not known. TCRdb reprocessed the reads with MiXCR, giving one entry per CDR3 protein. The top ten hold about 14% of the sample, which has roughly 990,000 distinct CDR3 sequences, around a third seen once. This entry belongs to a study of T cell repertoires in cytomegalovirus infection. At the level of the study: CMV epitopes that were recently identified and HLA-C-restricted were used alongside well-studied HLA-B-restricted ones. It was the public TCR beta signatures that indicated both CMV infection and matching HLA type. The study's findings and limits: The cumulative frequency of public TCR beta families identified carriers of CMV plus the relevant HLA. CMV-specific HLA-C-restricted TCR beta clonotypes dominated the ex vivo response.

This clonotype originated in a human donor in good health (CMV status not recorded). Some clones in this sample may be carry-over from other donors' samples. The sequences come from cultured CD8+ T cells from PBMCs, collected from culture after CMV antigen stimulation.

The CDR3 here is CASSLVRGTSETQYF. CDR3 DNA: TGTGCCAGCAGCTTAGTTAGGGGCACCTCAGAGACCCAGTACTTC. This chain joins TRBV7-8 and TRBJ2-5, with a possible D match to TRBD1 (5 bases). V lost 1 base and J lost 4, with 13 bases in between. CDR1 is SGHVS, CDR2 FQNEAQ, per germline. The CDR3 spans 15 residues.